The 11 T cell receptor beta chains given below trace back to one sample, sequenced in a study of blood T cell repertoires in COVID-19 (dated by TCRdb to the early 2020s). The protocol used for the library was the immunoSEQ multiplex PCR assay. TCRdb retrieved this table from immuneACCESS and kept in-frame rearrangements only. Not all clones are present; in checked studies, unresolved V genes account for under half, and no reason is known for the remainder. The sample table lists 300,000 to 400,000 clones, roughly 84% of them with a count of one. The ten largest clones add up to 1% of the sample. Sample: peripheral blood. The receptor source for this set is a man between 50 and 59 years old with active or convalescent COVID-19.

This clone was counted a few times. V usage is TRBV3-1 (or the pseudogene TRBV3-2) and J usage is TRBJ2-7; tentatively, D is TRBD2 (6 bases). V lost 0 bases, J lost 2 bases, and 14 bases lay in between. This CDR3 has 16 residues. CDR1 and CDR2 (germline): LGHDT, YNNKEL (reference sequence). The CDR3 DNA reads as TGTGCCAGCAGCCAAGAGTATGGGACGGGAGCCTACGAGCAGTACTTC. Translating gives CASSQEYGTGAYEQYF.

V is TRBV6-5 and J is TRBJ2-3, with unresolved D. Trimming removed 0 bases at V and 7 bases at J, with 11 bases between. The V gene's germline CDR1 is MNHEY and CDR2 SVGAGI. This CDR3 is built from 14 residues. DNA for the CDR3: TGTGCCAGCAGTTACTCGGGCTGGGTTTATACGCAGTATTTT. Protein sequence: CASSYSGWVYTQYF.

The chain has TRBV4-1 and TRBJ1-4, with TRBD1 matching over 8 bases. The CDR3 extends over 15 amino acids. J lost 3 bases, V lost 5 bases, and 5 bases had no gene match. Germline V gene lookup returns CDR1 MGHRA and CDR2 YSYEKL. CDR3 residues: CASSNGQGANEKLFF. CDR3 DNA: TGCGCCAGCAGCAACGGACAGGGCGCTAATGAAAAACTGTTTTTT.

The count of this clone is one. This CDR3 reads CASSPDSNEKLFF. Written as DNA, the CDR3 is TGCGCCAGCAGCCCGGACAGTAATGAAAAACTGTTTTTT. The chain carries TRBV5-1 and TRBJ1-4; tentatively, D is TRBD1 (6 bases). Trimming cost V 4 bases and J 4 bases, with 8 bases left between them. The CDR3 loop spans 13 amino acids. Germline CDR1 SGHRS, CDR2 YFSETQ.

Regarding this clone: In the same sample, other DNA sequences code for this CDR3. The genes are TRBV27 and TRBJ1-2; 9 positions agree with TRBD1. V lost 4 bases and J lost 6; bases outside the gene matches: 3. This CDR3 has 13 amino acids. Germline V gives CDR1 MNHEY, CDR2 SMNVEV (reference sequence). CDR3 sequence (DNA): TGTGCCAGCAGTTCGACAGGGGGGAATGGCTACACCTTC. Protein product: CASSSTGGNGYTF.

V usage is TRBV7-8 and J usage is TRBJ2-7; 7 bases match TRBD1. CDR3 length: 14 amino acids. J gave up 1 base and V 3 bases, and 3 bases lay outside the gene matches. Germline lookup yields CDR1 SGHVS and CDR2 FQNEAQ. CDR3 sequence (DNA): TGTGCCAGCAGCTTGGGACAGAGTTCCTACGAGCAGTACTTC. Translation gives CASSLGQSSYEQYF.

V and J are TRBV18 and TRBJ1-4, with 10 bases matching TRBD1. The CDR3 totals 16 residues. Looked up from germline, CDR1 is KGHSH and CDR2 is LQKENI. With 3 bases clipped from V and 4 bases from J, the junction kept 5 bases outside the gene matches. In DNA form, the CDR3 reads TGTGCCAGCTCACCCGACAGGGGGCCTGGTAATGAAAAACTGTTTTTT. It specifies CASSPDRGPGNEKLFF.

The CDR3 DNA follows: TGCGCCAGCAGCTTGGACAGGGGAAACTTCGGCTACACCTTC. It yields the protein CASSLDRGNFGYTF. The V gene is TRBV5-1, the J gene TRBJ1-2, with 7 bases that match TRBD1. The CDR3 length is 14 residues. Looked up from germline, CDR1 is SGHRS and CDR2 is YFSETQ. J gave up 8 bases and V 0 bases, and 7 bases lay outside the gene matches.

The chain recombines TRBV27 with TRBJ2-5; 10 bases line up with TRBD2. V lost 6 bases to trimming and J lost 4 bases; unmatched junction nucleotides: 2. Germline V gene lookup returns CDR1 MNHEY and CDR2 SMNVEV (reference sequence). There are 13 residues in the CDR3. CDR3 protein: CASRLAGRETQYF. In DNA, the CDR3 is TGTGCCAGCAGACTAGCGGGAAGAGAGACCCAGTACTTC.

This chain's CDR3 is CATSRDVGAGVEQFF. The CDR3 coding sequence is TGTGCCACCAGCAGAGATGTTGGAGCGGGAGTTGAGCAGTTCTTC. This rearrangement joins TRBV15 to TRBJ2-1, with TRBD2 identical over 8 bases. The V gene end was trimmed by 0 bases and the J gene end by 9 bases; junction bases not matched to a gene: 7. Looked up from germline, CDR1 is LNHNV and CDR2 is YYDKDF (reference sequence). This CDR3 contains 15 residues.

The chain joins TRBV6-5 to TRBJ1-1, with D unresolved. The CDR3 is 12 residues long. V lost 4 bases and J 5 bases, leaving 8 bases between the germline ends. CDR1 and CDR2 from the germline V gene are MNHEY and SVGAGI. The CDR3 sequence is CASSSAGTEAFF. DNA of the CDR3: TGTGCCAGCAGTTCTGCCGGGACTGAAGCTTTCTTT.